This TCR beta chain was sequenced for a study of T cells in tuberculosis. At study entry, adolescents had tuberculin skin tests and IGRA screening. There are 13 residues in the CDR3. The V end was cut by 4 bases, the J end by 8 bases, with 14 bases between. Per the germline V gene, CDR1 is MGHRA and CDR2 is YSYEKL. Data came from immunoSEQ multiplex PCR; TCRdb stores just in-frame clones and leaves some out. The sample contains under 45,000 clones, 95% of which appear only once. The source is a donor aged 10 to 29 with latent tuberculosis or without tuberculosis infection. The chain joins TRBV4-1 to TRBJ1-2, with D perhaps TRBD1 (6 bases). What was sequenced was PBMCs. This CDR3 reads CASSPPGHLGYTF. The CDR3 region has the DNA TGCGCCAGCAGCCCCCCGGGACATTTAGGCTACACCTTC.